These T cell receptor beta chains were read from a single sample in a study of regulatory T cells in long-lasting Graves disease. TCRdb analysed the multiplex PCR reads with MiXCR anew, one entry per CDR3 protein. The sample includes 300,000 to 450,000 distinct CDR3 sequences, roughly 16% seen only once; the top ten take about 20%. This specimen consisted of peripheral blood mononuclear cells (PBMCs), obtained at new diagnosis, from a patient treated with antithyroid drugs. The receptors were gathered from a female donor with Graves disease. The conserved cysteine and the conserved F or W are not part of the CDR3 here. The size field is filled for only some rows; it gives once, few, many or a size class.

V gene	J gene	clone size	CDR3 protein
TRBV2	TRBJ1-1	many	ASLVRNTEAF
TRBV12-3/TRBV12-4	TRBJ1-4	few	ASKRGRGEGEKLF
TRBV6-2/TRBV6-3	TRBJ1-5	many	ASSVRTGGSNQPQH
TRBV24-1	TRBJ1-5	many	ATSDPGNQPQH
TRBV6-2/TRBV6-3	TRBJ1-4	.	ASTPRGAATNEKLF
TRBV12-3/TRBV12-4	TRBJ1-1	many	ASSTGWGNTEAF
TRBV4-2	TRBJ1-1	.	ASSTFWAGGEDTEAF
TRBV11-2	TRBJ2-2	many	ASSFSTNPTSAKSNTGELF
TRBV7-9	TRBJ1-1	many	ASSLASFRGIDREMNTEAF
TRBV5-1	TRBJ2-4	.	ASSSDFGNIQY
TRBV19	TRBJ1-2	once	ASRTDTGAVRGYT
TRBV7-2	TRBJ1-2	few	ASSLSVPYRATGGLNYGYT
TRBV2	TRBJ1-5	many	ASSETGAQPQH
TRBV6-2/TRBV6-3	TRBJ1-2	.	ASRPGAEGHGYT
TRBV6-1	TRBJ2-1	few	ASQQASGGAFYEQF
TRBV28	TRBJ2-7	many	ASSDGKWQVSYEQY
TRBV30	TRBJ2-3	many	AWSAPAVPGQGDTQY
TRBV2	TRBJ1-2	many	ASKKQADPNYGYT
TRBV9	TRBJ1-1	few	ASSVGDGAAEAF
TRBV6-2/TRBV6-3	TRBJ1-1	many	ASSYGGGTEAF
TRBV6-9	TRBJ1-4	many	ASSYSTGASNEKLF
TRBV6-5	TRBJ1-1	many	ASSYEGITEAF
TRBV12-3/TRBV12-4	TRBJ2-7	many	ASRPSTSGAYEQY
TRBV6-1	TRBJ1-2	.	ASYDLGEFGGYGYT
TRBV10-2	TRBJ2-2	many	ASSEPQREPYTGELF